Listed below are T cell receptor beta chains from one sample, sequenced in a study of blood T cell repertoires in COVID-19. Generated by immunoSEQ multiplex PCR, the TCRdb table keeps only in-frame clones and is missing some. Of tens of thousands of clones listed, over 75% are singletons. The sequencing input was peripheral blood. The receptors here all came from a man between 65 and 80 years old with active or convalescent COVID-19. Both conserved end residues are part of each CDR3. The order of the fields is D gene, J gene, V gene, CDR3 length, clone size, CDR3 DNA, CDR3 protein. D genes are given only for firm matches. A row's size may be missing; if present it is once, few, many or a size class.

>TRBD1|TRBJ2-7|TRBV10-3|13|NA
TGTGCCATCAGGGGGACAGGGTCCTACGAGCAGTACTTC
CAIRGTGSYEQYF
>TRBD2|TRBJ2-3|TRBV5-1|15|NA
TGCGCCAGCAGCTTACTAGCGGGACTCACAGATACGCAGTATTTT
CASSLLAGLTDTQYF
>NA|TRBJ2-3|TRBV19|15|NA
TGTGCCAGTAGTAGCCGGGACTCTAGGGCAGATACGCAGTATTTT
CASSSRDSRADTQYF
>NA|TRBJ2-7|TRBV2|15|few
TGTGCCAGCAGTGGGCTAGCCACGAGGGGGAACGAGCAGTACTTC
CASSGLATRGNEQYF
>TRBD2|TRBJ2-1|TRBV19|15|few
TGTGCCAGTATTCAGTCTGGGGCGCGGGAGTCTGAGCAGTTCTTC
CASIQSGARESEQFF
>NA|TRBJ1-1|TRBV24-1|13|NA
TGTGCCACCAGTGATTTGGGGCTGGGTGAAGCTTTCTTT
CATSDLGLGEAFF
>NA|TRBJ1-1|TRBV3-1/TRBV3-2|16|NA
TGTGCCAGCAGCCAAGATGCAGCAGGGTTGCTCACTGAAGCTTTCTTT
CASSQDAAGLLTEAFF
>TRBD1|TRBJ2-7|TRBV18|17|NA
TGTGCCAGCTCACCTTCCGGGACAGGGGGCTTATTGGACGAGCAGTACTTC
CASSPSGTGGLLDEQYF
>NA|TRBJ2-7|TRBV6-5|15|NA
TGTGCCAGCAGCCGGACACCCGATCTGTCCTACGAGCAGTACTTC
CASSRTPDLSYEQYF
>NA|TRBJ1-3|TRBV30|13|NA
TGTGCCTGGATGGGGGGGACTGGAAACACCATATATTTT
CAWMGGTGNTIYF
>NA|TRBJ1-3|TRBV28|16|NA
TGTGCCAGCAGTTCCCCCCCAAGGAGGTCTGGAAACACCATATATTTT
CASSSPPRRSGNTIYF
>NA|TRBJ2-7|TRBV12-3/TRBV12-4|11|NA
TGTGCCAGCAGTAACCGGGAAGCGCAGTACTTC
CASSNREAQYF
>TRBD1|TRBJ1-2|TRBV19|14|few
TGTGCCAGTAGTATGGGACAGGGAATTTTGGGCTACACCTTC
CASSMGQGILGYTF
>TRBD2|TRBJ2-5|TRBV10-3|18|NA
TGTGCCATCAGTGAGGGGTTAGCGGGAGGAGGGGACCAAGAGACCCAGTACTTC
CAISEGLAGGGDQETQYF
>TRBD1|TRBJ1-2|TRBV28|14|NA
TGTGCCAGCACCGATTCCAGGGGGCTGGACGGCTACACCTTC
CASTDSRGLDGYTF
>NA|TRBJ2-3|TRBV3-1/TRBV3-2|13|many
TGTGCCAGCAGCCCCTTCGCGCGGGATACGCAGTATTTT
CASSPFARDTQYF
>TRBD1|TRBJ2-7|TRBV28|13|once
TGTGCCAGCAGATCACAGGGGCCCCGGGAGCAGTACTTC
CASRSQGPREQYF
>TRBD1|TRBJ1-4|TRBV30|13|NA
TGTGCCTGGGCCAGGGGGAGTGGGGAAAAACTGTTTTTT
CAWARGSGEKLFF
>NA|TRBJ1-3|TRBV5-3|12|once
TGTGCGGCAGGAGGGCCTGGAAACACCATATATTTT
CAAGGPGNTIYF
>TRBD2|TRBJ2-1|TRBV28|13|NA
TGTGCCAGCAAAAGGGGCGGGAGAGGTGAGCAGTTCTTC
CASKRGGRGEQFF
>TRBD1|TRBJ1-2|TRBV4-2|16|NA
TGTGCCAGCAGCCCAAGACAGGGGGTGGGTGGGGATGGCTACACCTTC
CASSPRQGVGGDGYTF
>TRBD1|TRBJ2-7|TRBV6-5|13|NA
TGTGCCAGCAGAAGACAGGGGAACTACGAGCAGTACTTC
CASRRQGNYEQYF
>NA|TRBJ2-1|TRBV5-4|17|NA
TGTGCCAGCAGCTTGGGTTCCCCAGATGCAGGAAACAATGAGCAGTTCTTC
CASSLGSPDAGNNEQFF
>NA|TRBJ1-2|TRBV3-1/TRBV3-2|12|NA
TGTGCCAGCTCCAGGGGCCGCTATGGCTACACCTTC
CASSRGRYGYTF
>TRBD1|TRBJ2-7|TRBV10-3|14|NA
TGTGCCACCAAGACCGGGACAGGGTACCACGAGCAGTACTTC
CATKTGTGYHEQYF
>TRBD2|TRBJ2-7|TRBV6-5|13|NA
TGTGCCAGCAGCCCCGGGACTAACTACGAGCAGTACTTC
CASSPGTNYEQYF
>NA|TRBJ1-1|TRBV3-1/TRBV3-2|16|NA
TGTGCCAGCAGCCAAGATCGGAGGGTGAGGAACACTGAAGCTTTCTTT
CASSQDRRVRNTEAFF
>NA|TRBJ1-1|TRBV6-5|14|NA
TGTGCCACCCTTCGCTCTACTTTGAACACTGAAGCTTTCTTT
CATLRSTLNTEAFF
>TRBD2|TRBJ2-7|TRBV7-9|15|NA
TGTGCCAGCAGCTCCTTCAGCGGGAGGACCTACGAGCAGTACTTC
CASSSFSGRTYEQYF
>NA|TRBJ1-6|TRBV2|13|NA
TGTGCCGGAATGGGAGGGAGGTATTCACCCCTCCACTTT
CAGMGGRYSPLHF
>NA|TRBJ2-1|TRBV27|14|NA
TGTGCCAGCAGTTCGCCAGGGGTCTACAATGAGCAGTTCTTC
CASSSPGVYNEQFF
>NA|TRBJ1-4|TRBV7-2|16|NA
TGTGCCAGCAGCTTAGCACAGGGCCGGGCGTCTGGGAAACTGTTTTTT
CASSLAQGRASGKLFF
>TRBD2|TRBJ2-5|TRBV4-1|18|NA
TGCGCCAGCAGCACCCAAACCCCCGGGACTAGCGCCCAAGAGACCCAGTACTTC
CASSTQTPGTSAQETQYF
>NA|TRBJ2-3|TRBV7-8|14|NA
TGTGCCAGCAGACCGGGGTATGTCACAGATACGCAGTATTTT
CASRPGYVTDTQYF
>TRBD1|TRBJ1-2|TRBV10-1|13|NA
TGCGCCAGCAGCATCGGACAGGGAGATGGCTACACCTTC
CASSIGQGDGYTF
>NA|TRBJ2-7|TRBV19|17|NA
TGTGCCAGTAGTATTTCCGGGCTAGGGGAATGGACCTACGAGCAGTACTTC
CASSISGLGEWTYEQYF
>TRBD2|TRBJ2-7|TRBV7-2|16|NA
TGTGCCAGCAGCCCCCCAGGGAGCGGGATCTCCTACGAGCAGTACTTC
CASSPPGSGISYEQYF
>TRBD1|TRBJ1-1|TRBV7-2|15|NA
TGTGCCAGCAGCCTGGAAGGGACAGGACATCGAGAAGCTTTCTTT
CASSLEGTGHREAFF
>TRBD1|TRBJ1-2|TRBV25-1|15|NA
TGTGCCAGCCGTCGACAGGGGGCGAGGGACTATGGCTACACCTTC
CASRRQGARDYGYTF
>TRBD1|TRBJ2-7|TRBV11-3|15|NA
TGTGCCAGCAGCTTGGCGGGACAGGGCCCCTACGAGCAGTACTTC
CASSLAGQGPYEQYF